This T cell receptor beta chain was captured by sequencing in a study of blood T cell repertoires in COVID-19. About the research overall: Some COVID-19 samples were acute and others convalescent; all came from the United States, Italy and Spain. Sources were T cells, B-cell-depleted T cells, or PBMCs; the material itself was cDNA or gDNA.

CDR3 size: 12 residues. The V and J ends lost 7 bases and 6 bases respectively, with 12 bases between them. Germline CDR1 is LNHDA and CDR2 is SQIVND (reference sequence). Data came from immunoSEQ multiplex PCR; TCRdb stores just in-frame clones and leaves some out. The sample lists 100,000 to 150,000 clones, approximately 84% occurring once. Sequencing was carried out using peripheral blood. The clonotype comes from a man between 65 and 80 years old with acute or convalescent COVID-19. The rearrangement links TRBV19 to TRBJ1-2; D gene unclear. CDR3 residues: CASNQEPDGYTF. The CDR3 region has the DNA TGTGCCAGTAATCAAGAGCCGGATGGCTACACCTTC.